The rows below give T cell receptor beta chains drawn from one sample of a study of cytomegalovirus exposure and HLA in healthy donors. The repertoire was sequenced with immunoSEQ multiplex PCR; TCRdb's copy has only in-frame clones and lacks some. The sample has fewer than 70,000 clones; 60% to 75% are singletons. Sequencing input: PBMCs. The receptors derive from a woman in her sixties in good health and CMV-seropositive. Each CDR3 is given with its conserved first and last residue.

TRBV19	TRBJ1-4	CASSIDFYRAYEKLFF
TRBV11-2	TRBJ2-4	CASSSTRARNIQYF
TRBV10-3	TRBJ2-7	CAITQPGDKTKPKDYEQYF
TRBV5-1	TRBJ1-2	CASSLEVAYGYTF
TRBV29-1	TRBJ1-1	CSLTQGHTEAFF
TRBV28	TRBJ1-3	CASLQPGNTIYF
TRBV7-8	TRBJ1-1	CASSLEQGLNTEAFF
TRBV6-5	TRBJ1-1	CASSSREGWTEAFF
TRBV9	TRBJ2-2	CASSVSSGGTGELFF
TRBV6-1	TRBJ2-1	CASRAGQSTTKFF
TRBV25-1	TRBJ1-2	CASSRERAYGYTF
TRBV6-1	TRBJ1-1	CASSEAGGAGTEAFF
TRBV5-1	TRBJ1-6	CASSNRESSYNSPLHF